These T cell receptor beta chains were read from a single sample in a study of metastatic and nonmetastatic thyroid tumors. TCRdb re-processed the PCR reads through MiXCR. Here the sample spans about 85,000 clones, around 7.8% being singletons. The sequenced material came from blood. These receptors came from a female donor with papillary thyroid cancer or a benign thyroid nodule (not recorded which). Some clones in this sample may be carry-over from other donors' samples. CDR3s leave out the opening cysteine and the closing phenylalanine or tryptophan. Fields, in order: V gene, J gene, CDR3 protein.

V: TRBV30
J: TRBJ1-1
CDR3: AWRRRNTEAF

V: TRBV5-1
J: TRBJ2-7
CDR3: ASSLGGHIYEQY

V: TRBV11-2
J: TRBJ1-6
CDR3: ASSPTSYRVTFNSPLH

V: TRBV20-1
J: TRBJ2-3
CDR3: SARTGLGTDTQY

V: TRBV12-3/TRBV12-4
J: TRBJ2-1
CDR3: ASSPWGTGSYNEQF

V: TRBV9
J: TRBJ1-1
CDR3: ASSLAGTYTEAF

V: TRBV20-1
J: TRBJ2-6
CDR3: SATPGGFGANVLT

V: TRBV6-1
J: TRBJ1-2
CDR3: ASSERENDGYT

V: TRBV6-1
J: TRBJ2-2
CDR3: ASRLGITGELF

V: TRBV5-1
J: TRBJ1-2
CDR3: ASSLEARGYGYT